The entry below gives a single TCR beta chain sequence along with its context. This sample stems from a study of blood T cell repertoires in COVID-19. Study context: Whether acute or convalescent, the COVID-19 samples came from the United States, Italy and Spain.

Original handling: Reference gene primers were amplified, and this amplification served to estimate nucleated cell counts. Assay: immunoSEQ multiplex PCR; the TCRdb copy retains only in-frame clones and omits some. V and J calls and clone size are copied from that table; D and trimming were computed from the DNA. The data show around 230,000 clones, around 80% seen once. Germline loops: CDR1 MNHEY, CDR2 SMNVEV (reference sequence). The CDR3 is made up of 16 amino acids. The V and J ends lost 5 bases and 0 bases, in that order; junction bases with no gene match: 6. The specimen was peripheral blood. The rearrangement links TRBV27 to TRBJ2-3, with 9 bases aligning to TRBD2. The clonotype comes from a man aged 40-50 years with acute or convalescent COVID-19. DNA for the CDR3: TGTGCCAGCAGTCCCGCTCTAGCGGGAAGCACAGATACGCAGTATTTT. Protein: CASSPALAGSTDTQYF.